Listed below are T cell receptor beta chains from one sample, sequenced in a study of control samples from healthy donors and cancer patients. The method was immunoSEQ multiplex PCR; TCRdb's version includes in-frame clones alone and lacks a portion of them. The sample lists 120,000 or so clones; just over 90% were seen once. Sequenced input: blood. These receptors were collected from a woman aged 18-29 years in good health. Each CDR3 is given with its conserved first and last residue. Fields, in order: J gene, clone size, V gene, D gene, CDR3 length, CDR3 protein, CDR3 DNA. The D gene is left open where the match is weak. Size tells how often a clone was seen (once, few, many) or the class of an expanded clone, and some rows leave it out.

>TRBJ2-1|.|TRBV5-1|TRBD1|15
CASSRGTGSYNEQFF
TGCGCCAGCAGTAGGGGGACAGGGTCCTACAATGAGCAGTTCTTC
>TRBJ1-1|.|TRBV2|.|12
CASKGEGLEAFF
TGTGCCAGCAAAGGAGAAGGACTCGAAGCTTTCTTT
>TRBJ2-3|.|TRBV11-3|.|15
CASSDGIGTTDTQYF
TGTGCCAGCAGTGACGGAATTGGAACCACAGATACGCAGTATTTT
>TRBJ1-1|.|TRBV24-1|TRBD1|15
CATSEWTGENTEAFF
TGTGCCACCAGTGAATGGACAGGGGAGAACACTGAAGCTTTCTTT
>TRBJ1-6|.|TRBV28|TRBD1|15
CASSLDRTGNSPLHF
TGTGCCAGCAGTTTGGACAGGACCGGTAATTCACCCCTCCACTTT
>TRBJ2-2|.|TRBV24-1|.|14
CATSDLRGTGELFF
TGTGCCACCAGTGATTTAAGGGGGACCGGGGAGCTGTTTTTT
>TRBJ1-6|.|TRBV28|.|15
CASRPRGSYNSPLHF
TGTGCCAGTCGACCTCGGGGCTCCTATAATTCACCCCTCCACTTT
>TRBJ2-1|.|TRBV28|.|17
CASSLQRPGQGSREQFF
TGTGCCAGCAGTTTACAAAGGCCCGGGCAGGGGAGCAGGGAGCAGTTCTTC
>TRBJ1-2|.|TRBV28|.|14
CASTTMGPPYGYTF
TGTGCCAGCACCACTATGGGTCCTCCCTATGGCTACACCTTC
>TRBJ1-5|.|TRBV18|.|17
CASSPGRVGVYSQPQHF
TGTGCCAGCTCACCAGGCAGGGTTGGAGTATACAGTCAGCCCCAGCATTTT
>TRBJ1-2|.|TRBV2|.|13
CASKSGTNYGYTF
TGTGCCAGCAAATCAGGGACTAACTATGGCTACACCTTC
>TRBJ2-4|.|TRBV27|TRBD1|15
CASSSGQLAKNIQYF
TGTGCCAGCAGTTCGGGACAGCTAGCCAAAAACATTCAGTACTTC
>TRBJ2-1|.|TRBV4-3|TRBD2|18
CASSRATHSGNTFNEQFF
TGCGCCAGCAGCCGAGCAACGCATAGCGGGAACACGTTTAATGAGCAGTTCTTC
>TRBJ2-2|once|TRBV30|.|15
CAWSAGLSNTGELFF
TGTGCCTGGAGTGCCGGACTTTCGAACACCGGGGAGCTGTTTTTT
>TRBJ1-4|.|TRBV28|.|11
CASGENEKLFF
TGTGCCAGCGGAGAAAATGAAAAACTGTTTTTT
>TRBJ1-1|once|TRBV2|.|12
CASSAGNTEAFF
TGTGCCAGCAGTGCGGGGAACACTGAAGCTTTCTTT
>TRBJ2-1|once|TRBV5-4|.|16
CASSLGGGGSYNEQFF
TGTGCCAGCAGCTTGGGAGGCGGTGGATCCTACAATGAGCAGTTCTTC
>TRBJ1-5|.|TRBV5-6|.|14
CASSSGYSNQPQHF
TGTGCCAGCAGCTCGGGTTATAGCAATCAGCCCCAGCATTTT
>TRBJ1-2|.|TRBV28|.|11
CASSLAGGYTF
TGTGCCAGCAGTTTAGCCGGGGGCTACACCTTC
>TRBJ1-5|.|TRBV6-2/TRBV6-3|TRBD1|19
CASSYFCRRRTGRNQPQHF
TGTGCCAGCAGTTACTTCTGCCGGAGAAGGACAGGTCGCAATCAGCCCCAGCATTTT
>TRBJ2-3|.|TRBV28|.|14
CASSSGDPRDTQYF
TGTGCCAGCAGTTCCGGGGATCCCAGGGATACGCAGTATTTT
>TRBJ1-2|.|TRBV4-3|.|12
CASSQDNYGYTF
TGCGCCAGCAGCCAAGATAACTATGGCTACACCTTC